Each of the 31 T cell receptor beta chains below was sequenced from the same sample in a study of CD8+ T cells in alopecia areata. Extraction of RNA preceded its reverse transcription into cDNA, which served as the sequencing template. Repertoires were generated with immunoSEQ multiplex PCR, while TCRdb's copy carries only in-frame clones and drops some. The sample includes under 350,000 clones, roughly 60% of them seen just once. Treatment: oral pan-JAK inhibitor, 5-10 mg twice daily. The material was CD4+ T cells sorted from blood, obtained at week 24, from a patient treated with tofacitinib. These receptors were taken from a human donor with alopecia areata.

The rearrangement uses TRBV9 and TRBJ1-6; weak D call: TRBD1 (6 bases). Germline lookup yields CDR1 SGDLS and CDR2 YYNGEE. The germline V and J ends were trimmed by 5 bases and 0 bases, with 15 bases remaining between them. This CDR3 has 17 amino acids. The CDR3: CASSAGQRSSYNSPLHF. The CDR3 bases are TGTGCCAGCAGTGCCGGACAGCGAAGCTCCTATAATTCACCCCTCCACTTT.

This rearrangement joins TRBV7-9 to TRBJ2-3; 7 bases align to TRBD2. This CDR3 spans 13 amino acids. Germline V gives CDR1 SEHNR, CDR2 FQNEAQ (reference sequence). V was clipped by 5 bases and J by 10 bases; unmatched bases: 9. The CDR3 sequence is CASSQSGDGSQYF. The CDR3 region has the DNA TGTGCCAGCAGCCAGAGCGGGGATGGATCGCAGTATTTT.

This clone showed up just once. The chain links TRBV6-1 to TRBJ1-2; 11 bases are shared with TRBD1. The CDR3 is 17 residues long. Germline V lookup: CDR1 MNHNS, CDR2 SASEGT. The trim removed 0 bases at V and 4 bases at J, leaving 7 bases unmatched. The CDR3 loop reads CASSEALGQGVSYGYTF. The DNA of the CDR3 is TGTGCCAGCAGTGAAGCCCTGGGACAGGGGGTTTCCTATGGCTACACCTTC.

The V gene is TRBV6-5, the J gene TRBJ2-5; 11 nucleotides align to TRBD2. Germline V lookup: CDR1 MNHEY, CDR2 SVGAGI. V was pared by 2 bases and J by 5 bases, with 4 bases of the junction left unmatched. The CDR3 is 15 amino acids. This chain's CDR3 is CASSYVSGGAETQYF. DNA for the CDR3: TGTGCCAGCAGTTACGTTAGCGGGGGGGCTGAGACCCAGTACTTC.

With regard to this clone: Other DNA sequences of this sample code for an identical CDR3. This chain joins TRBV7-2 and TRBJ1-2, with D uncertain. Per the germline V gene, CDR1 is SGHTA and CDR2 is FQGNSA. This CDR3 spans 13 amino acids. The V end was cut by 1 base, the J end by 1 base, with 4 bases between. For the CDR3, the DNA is TGTGCCAGCAGCTTAGGACTTAACTATGGCTACACCTTC. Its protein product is CASSLGLNYGYTF.

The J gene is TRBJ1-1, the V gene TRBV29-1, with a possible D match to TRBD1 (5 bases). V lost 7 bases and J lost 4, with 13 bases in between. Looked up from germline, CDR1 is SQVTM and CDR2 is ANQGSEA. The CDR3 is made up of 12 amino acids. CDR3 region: CSASRRGTEAFF. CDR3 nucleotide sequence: TGCAGCGCAAGCCGTAGGGGCACTGAAGCTTTCTTT.

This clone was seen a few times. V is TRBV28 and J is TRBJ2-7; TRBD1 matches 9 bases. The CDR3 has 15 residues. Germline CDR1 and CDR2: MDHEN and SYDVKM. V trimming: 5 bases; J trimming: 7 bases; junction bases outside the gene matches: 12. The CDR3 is CASSPSGTGKREQYF. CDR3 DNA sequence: TGTGCCAGCAGTCCGTCCGGGACAGGGAAGCGGGAGCAGTACTTC.

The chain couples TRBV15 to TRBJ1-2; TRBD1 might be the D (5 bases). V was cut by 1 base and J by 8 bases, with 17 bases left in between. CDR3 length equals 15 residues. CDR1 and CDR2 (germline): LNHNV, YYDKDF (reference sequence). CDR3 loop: CATSRAKGADGGYTF. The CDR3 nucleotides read TGTGCCACCAGCAGAGCAAAAGGGGCGGACGGAGGCTACACCTTC.

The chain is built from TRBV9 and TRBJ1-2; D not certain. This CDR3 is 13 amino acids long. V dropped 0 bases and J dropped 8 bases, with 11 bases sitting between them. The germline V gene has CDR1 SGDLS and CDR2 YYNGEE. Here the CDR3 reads CASSVGAIGGYTF. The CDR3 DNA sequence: TGTGCCAGCAGCGTAGGAGCAATCGGAGGCTACACCTTC.

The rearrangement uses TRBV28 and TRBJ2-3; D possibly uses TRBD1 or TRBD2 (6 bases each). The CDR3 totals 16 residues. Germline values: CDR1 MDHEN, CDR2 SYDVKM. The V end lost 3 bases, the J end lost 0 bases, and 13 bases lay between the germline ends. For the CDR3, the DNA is TGTGCCAGCAGTTTTGGGGGCGGGATTAGCACAGATACGCAGTATTTT. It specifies CASSFGGGISTDTQYF.

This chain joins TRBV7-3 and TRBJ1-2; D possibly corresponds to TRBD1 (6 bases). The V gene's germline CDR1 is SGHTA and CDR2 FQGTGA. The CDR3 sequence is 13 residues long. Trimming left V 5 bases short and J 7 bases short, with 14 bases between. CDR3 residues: CASSTTGGGGYTF. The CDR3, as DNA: TGTGCCAGCAGCACCACTGGAGGGGGTGGCTACACCTTC. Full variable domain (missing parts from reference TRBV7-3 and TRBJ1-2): GAGVSQTPSNKVTEKGKYVELRCDPISGHTALYWYRQSLGQGPEFLIYFQGTGAADDSGLPNDRFFAVRPEGSVSTLKIQRTERGDSAVYLCASSTTGGGGYTFGSGTRLTVV.

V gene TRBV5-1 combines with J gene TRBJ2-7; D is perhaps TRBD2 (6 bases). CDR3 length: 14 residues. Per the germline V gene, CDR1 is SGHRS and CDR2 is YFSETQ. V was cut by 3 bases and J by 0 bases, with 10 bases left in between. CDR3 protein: CASSSIADSYEQYF. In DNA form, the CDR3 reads TGCGCCAGCAGCTCCATAGCGGACTCCTACGAGCAGTACTTC.

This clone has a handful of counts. CDR3 protein: CASRDRGIKNIQYF. DNA of the CDR3: TGTGCCAGCAGGGACAGGGGAATCAAAAACATTCAGTACTTC. V is TRBV25-1 and J is TRBJ2-4, with 9 bases fitting TRBD1. The J segment lost 3 bases and the V segment lost 6 bases, leaving 3 bases of the junction unmatched. Per germline, CDR1 MGHDK and CDR2 SYGVNS. This CDR3 region has 14 residues.

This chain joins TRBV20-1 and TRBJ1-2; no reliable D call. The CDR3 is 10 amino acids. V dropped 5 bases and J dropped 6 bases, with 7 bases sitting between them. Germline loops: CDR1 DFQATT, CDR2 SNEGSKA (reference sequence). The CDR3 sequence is CSAPVDGYTF. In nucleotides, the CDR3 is TGCAGTGCTCCTGTTGATGGCTACACCTTC.

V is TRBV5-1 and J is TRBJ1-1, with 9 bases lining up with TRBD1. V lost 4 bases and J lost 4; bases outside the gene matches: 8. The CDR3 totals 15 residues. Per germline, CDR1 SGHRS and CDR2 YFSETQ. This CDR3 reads CASSPRQGVGTEAFF. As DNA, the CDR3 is TGCGCCAGCAGCCCCAGACAGGGGGTAGGCACTGAAGCTTTCTTT.

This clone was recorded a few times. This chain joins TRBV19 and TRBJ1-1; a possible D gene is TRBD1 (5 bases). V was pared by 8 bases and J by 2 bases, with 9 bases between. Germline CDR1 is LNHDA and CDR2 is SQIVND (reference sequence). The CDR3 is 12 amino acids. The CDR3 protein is CASGRANTEAFF. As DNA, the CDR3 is TGTGCCAGTGGCAGGGCTAACACTGAAGCTTTCTTT.

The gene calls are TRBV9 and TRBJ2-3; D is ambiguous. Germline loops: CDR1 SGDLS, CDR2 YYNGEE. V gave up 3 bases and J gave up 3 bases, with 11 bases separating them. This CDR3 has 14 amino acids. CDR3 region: CASSALSQTDTQYF. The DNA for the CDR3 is TGTGCCAGCAGCGCCCTGTCCCAAACAGATACGCAGTATTTT.

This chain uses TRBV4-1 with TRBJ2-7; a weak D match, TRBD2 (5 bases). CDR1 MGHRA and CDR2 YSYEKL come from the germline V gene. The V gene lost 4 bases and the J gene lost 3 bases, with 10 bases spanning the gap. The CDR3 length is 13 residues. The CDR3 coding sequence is TGCGCCAGCAGCCCCCCGGGGATCTACGAGCAGTACTTC. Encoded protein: CASSPPGIYEQYF.

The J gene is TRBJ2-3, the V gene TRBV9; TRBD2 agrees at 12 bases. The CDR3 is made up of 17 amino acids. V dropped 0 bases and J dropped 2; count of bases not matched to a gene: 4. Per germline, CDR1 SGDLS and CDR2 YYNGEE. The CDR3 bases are TGTGCCAGCAGCGTAGTGGCTAGCGGGGGGGTCACAGATACGCAGTATTTT. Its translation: CASSVVASGGVTDTQYF.

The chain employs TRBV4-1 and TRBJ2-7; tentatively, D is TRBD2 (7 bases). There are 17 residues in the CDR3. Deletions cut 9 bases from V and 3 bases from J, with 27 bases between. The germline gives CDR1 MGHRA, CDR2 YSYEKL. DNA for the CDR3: TGCGCCAGGAAGCACCCCCCTTTGGGGGGGGCAATCTACGAGCAGTACTTC. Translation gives CARKHPPLGGAIYEQYF.

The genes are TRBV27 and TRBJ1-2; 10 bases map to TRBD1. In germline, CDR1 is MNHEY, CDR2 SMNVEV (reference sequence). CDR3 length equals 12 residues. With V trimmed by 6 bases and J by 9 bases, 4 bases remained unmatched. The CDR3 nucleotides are TGTGCCAGCAGACGACAGGGGGCCCGCTACACCTTC. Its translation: CASRRQGARYTF.

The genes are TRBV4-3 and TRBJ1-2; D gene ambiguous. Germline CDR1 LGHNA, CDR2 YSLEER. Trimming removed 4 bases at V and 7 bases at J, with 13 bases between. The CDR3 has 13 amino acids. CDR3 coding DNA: TGCGCCAGCAGCCCAACACTAGCTCTTGGCTACACCTTC. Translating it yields CASSPTLALGYTF.

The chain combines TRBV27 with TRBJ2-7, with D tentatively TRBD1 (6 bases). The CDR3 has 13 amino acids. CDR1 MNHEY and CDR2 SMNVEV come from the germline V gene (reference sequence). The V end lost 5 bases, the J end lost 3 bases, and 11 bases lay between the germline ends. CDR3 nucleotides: TGTGCCAGCAGTCCGGGACACTTCTACGAGCAGTACTTC. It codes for CASSPGHFYEQYF.

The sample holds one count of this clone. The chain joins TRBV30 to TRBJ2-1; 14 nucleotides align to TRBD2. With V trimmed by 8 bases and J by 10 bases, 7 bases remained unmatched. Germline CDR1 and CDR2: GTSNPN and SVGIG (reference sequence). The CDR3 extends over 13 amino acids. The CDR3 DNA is TGTGCCATGACTAGCGGGGGGGCCCGGGAGCAGTTCTTC. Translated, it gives CAMTSGGAREQFF.

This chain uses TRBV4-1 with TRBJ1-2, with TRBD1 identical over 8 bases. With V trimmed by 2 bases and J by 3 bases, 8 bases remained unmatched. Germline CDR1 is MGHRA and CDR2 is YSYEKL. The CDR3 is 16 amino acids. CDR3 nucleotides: TGCGCCAGCAGCCAATTCGACAGGGGAGTGGACTATGGCTACACCTTC. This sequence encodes CASSQFDRGVDYGYTF.

As DNA, the CDR3 is TGTGCCAGCAAGGGCGACAGAAGGAACACTGAAGCTTTCTTT. Translating gives CASKGDRRNTEAFF. The rearrangement joins TRBV28 to TRBJ1-1; possible D gene TRBD1, 5 bases. Trimming shortened V by 7 bases and J by 1 base, and 13 bases separated the two germline ends. The CDR3 is made up of 14 amino acids. Germline V lookup: CDR1 MDHEN, CDR2 SYDVKM.

This chain's CDR3 is CASSVTSGGTDTQYF. The CDR3 nucleotides read TGTGCCAGCAGTGTCACTAGCGGGGGCACAGATACGCAGTATTTT. The gene calls are TRBV28 and TRBJ2-3, with TRBD2 matching over 10 bases. V shed 5 bases and J 1 base; nucleotides not matched to a gene: 3. Germline CDR1 is MDHEN and CDR2 is SYDVKM. The CDR3 loop spans 15 amino acids.

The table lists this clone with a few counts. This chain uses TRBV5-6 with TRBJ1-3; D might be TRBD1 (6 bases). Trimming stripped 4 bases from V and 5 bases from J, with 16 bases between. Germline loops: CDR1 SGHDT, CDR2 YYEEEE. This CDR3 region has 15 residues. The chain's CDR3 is CASSGLNRARNTIYF. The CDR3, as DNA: TGTGCCAGCAGCGGACTGAACAGGGCCCGAAACACCATATATTTT.

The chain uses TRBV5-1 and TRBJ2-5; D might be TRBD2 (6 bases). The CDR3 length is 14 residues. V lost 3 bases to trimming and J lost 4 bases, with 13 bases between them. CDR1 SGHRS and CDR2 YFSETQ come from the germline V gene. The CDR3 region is CASSSNSGSETQYF. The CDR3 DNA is TGCGCCAGCAGCTCGAATAGCGGTTCAGAGACCCAGTACTTC.

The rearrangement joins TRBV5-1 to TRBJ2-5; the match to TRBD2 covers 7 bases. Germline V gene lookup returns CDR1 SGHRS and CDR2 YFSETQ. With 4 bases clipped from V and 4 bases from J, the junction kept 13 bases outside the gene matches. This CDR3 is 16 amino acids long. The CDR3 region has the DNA TGCGCCAGCAGCCCGGGATGGACTAGTAGCTTAGAGACCCAGTACTTC. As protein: CASSPGWTSSLETQYF.

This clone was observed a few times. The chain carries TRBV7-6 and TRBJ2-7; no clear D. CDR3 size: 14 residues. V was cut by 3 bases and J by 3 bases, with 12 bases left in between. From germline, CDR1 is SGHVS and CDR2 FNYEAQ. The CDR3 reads CASSLNVGFYEQYF. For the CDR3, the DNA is TGTGCCAGCAGCTTGAACGTCGGGTTCTACGAGCAGTACTTC.